Presented here are 13 T cell receptor beta chains from one specimen sequenced in a study of T cells expressing NK-cell markers. TCRdb processed the 5' RACE reads again and assigns one entry to each CDR3 protein, with no DNA. The sample has roughly 150,000 distinct CDR3 sequences. The source material was blood T cells: a sorted CD56 or NKG2C T cell subset, CD4+ or CD8+ T cells, or bulk PBMC T cells (not recorded which). The receptor set was obtained from a woman between 18 and 75 years old in good health.

The rearrangement joins TRBV5-1 to TRBJ2-5; the TCRdb call, TRBD1, lacks DNA for checking. Germline assignment: CDR1 SGHRS and CDR2 YFSETQ. This CDR3 comprises 16 residues. Here the CDR3 reads CASSLLQRANQETQYF.

The chain has TRBV5-6 and TRBJ2-1; the D gene TCRdb calls, TRBD2, cannot be checked with no DNA. CDR1 is SGHDT, CDR2 YYEEEE, per germline. There are 15 residues in the CDR3. CDR3 sequence: CASSLRPGFDNEQFF. Variable domain in full (rest from reference TRBV5-6 and TRBJ2-1): DAGVTQSPTHLIKTRGQQVTLRCSPKSGHDTVSWYQQALGQGPQFIFQYYEEEERQRGNFPDRFSGHQFPNYSSELNVNALLLGDSALYLCASSLRPGFDNEQFFGPGTRLTVL.

The chain couples TRBV7-3 to TRBJ2-1. The length of the CDR3 is 15 residues. The germline CDR1 and CDR2 sequences are SGHTA and FQGTGA. CDR3 loop: CASSPYPSSYNEQFF.

The V gene is TRBV12-3 or TRBV12-4, the J gene TRBJ1-2; with no DNA, the TCRdb D assignment of TRBD1 cannot be verified. CDR3 length: 13 residues. The CDR3 region is CASSLRGGYGYTF.

The V and J genes are TRBV11-2 and TRBJ2-1; without DNA, the TCRdb call of TRBD2 cannot be checked. Germline V gives CDR1 SGHAT, CDR2 FQNNGV. The CDR3 extends over 16 amino acids. The CDR3: CASSLLLAIGYNEQFF.

The gene calls are TRBV20-1 and TRBJ1-5; there is no DNA to check the TCRdb D call of TRBD1. The CDR3 is 15 amino acids. Germline CDR1 and CDR2: DFQATT and SNEGSKA (reference sequence). CDR3 residues: CSARDYLTGVQPQHF.

The V and J genes are TRBV29-1 and TRBJ1-2. This CDR3 contains 15 residues. CDR1 is SQVTM, CDR2 ANQGSEA, per germline. This chain's CDR3 is CSVVNVGIGDYGYTF.

The rearrangement joins TRBV9 to TRBJ2-5. The CDR3 totals 14 residues. Germline V lookup: CDR1 SGDLS, CDR2 YYNGEE. CDR3 protein: CASSVATNEETQYF.

The V and J genes are TRBV20-1 and TRBJ2-7; TCRdb picks TRBD1, but there is no DNA to check that call. The CDR3 is 14 residues long. Germline CDR1 and CDR2: DFQATT and SNEGSKA (reference sequence). The CDR3 protein is CSAIPTVGLYEQYF.

The chain employs TRBV6-2 or TRBV6-3 and TRBJ2-3; no DNA is available, so the TRBD1 call from TCRdb remains unchecked. The CDR3 sequence is 17 residues long. Per the germline V gene, CDR1 is MNHEY and CDR2 is SVGEGT. The CDR3: CASSYPLGQGATDTQYF.

The chain links TRBV6-1 to TRBJ2-2; checking the TCRdb D call of TRBD1 is not possible without DNA. The CDR3 has 14 amino acids. Germline V CDR1 and CDR2: MNHNS, SASEGT. The CDR3 reads CASRGTGKAGELFF.

The chain is built from TRBV28 and TRBJ2-5; with no DNA, the TCRdb D assignment of TRBD1 cannot be verified. This CDR3 has 16 amino acids. The V gene's germline CDR1 is MDHEN and CDR2 SYDVKM. This CDR3 is CASLRIRNKPGETQYF.

This chain's CDR3 is CAISPRGGAYEQYF. This rearrangement joins TRBV10-3 to TRBJ2-7; lacking DNA, the TRBD2 call made by TCRdb goes unchecked. Germline V gene data show CDR1 as ENHRY and CDR2 as SYGVKD. CDR3 length: 14 amino acids.